One and the same sample provided the 29 T cell receptor beta chains below, sequenced in a study of T cells in Graves' hyperthyroidism and ophthalmopathy. Amplified TCR beta CDR3 regions derived from RNA transcripts. HTBI primers were the set used in a first-round RT-PCR of the TCR CDR3. TCRdb passed the multiplex PCR reads through MiXCR, listing each CDR3 protein once. The table shows approximately 300,000 distinct CDR3 sequences, with around 19% occurring only once. The material sequenced was blood. These receptors were obtained from a man aged 50 to 60 with Graves' ophthalmopathy.

The chain couples TRBV14 to TRBJ2-7; D is unclear. Germline V gives CDR1 SGHDN, CDR2 FVKESK. The CDR3 contains 13 residues. V was shortened by 4 bases and J by 6 bases, with 13 bases between the two germline ends. The DNA for the CDR3 is TGTGCCAGCAGCCGGAGACCAGCGAGCGAGCAGTACTTC. Its protein is CASSRRPASEQYF.

V is TRBV6-2 or TRBV6-3 and J is TRBJ2-5; no clear D. V lost 0 bases, J lost 5 bases, and 7 bases lay in between. CDR1 and CDR2 (germline): MNHEY, SVGEGT. This CDR3 contains 13 residues. CDR3 sequence (DNA): TGTGCCAGCAGTTACTCAGAGGAGGAGACCCAGTACTTC. Translated, it gives CASSYSEEETQYF.

This clonotype came up many times. This chain joins TRBV27 and TRBJ2-1, with 14 bases fitting TRBD2. The V gene end was trimmed by 6 bases and the J gene end by 0 bases; junction bases not matched to a gene: 22. The germline V gene has CDR1 MNHEY and CDR2 SMNVEV (reference sequence). This CDR3 contains 23 residues. This chain's CDR3 is CASRVGGVSVKTSGRASYNEQFF. The DNA for the CDR3 is TGTGCCAGCAGAGTTGGGGGAGTTTCGGTAAAGACTAGCGGGAGGGCCTCCTACAATGAGCAGTTCTTC.

This clonotype was detected many times. The chain links TRBV29-1 to TRBJ1-2; a weak D match, TRBD1 (5 bases). The length of the CDR3 is 15 residues. Germline V lookup: CDR1 SQVTM, CDR2 ANQGSEA. V lost 4 bases, J lost 2 bases, and 17 bases lay in between. The CDR3 coding sequence is TGCAGCGTTGCTTCGGGACGGCAAAGCAACTATGGCTACACCTTC. Its translation is CSVASGRQSNYGYTF.

This clonotype was seen more than once but under ten times. This rearrangement joins TRBV5-6 to TRBJ2-7; TRBD1 is a possible D gene (6 bases). There are 16 residues in the CDR3. V lost 1 base and J 0 bases, leaving 14 bases between the germline ends. CDR1 and CDR2 from the germline V gene are SGHDT and YYEEEE. CDR3 DNA sequence: TGTGCCAGCAGCTTGCTCGGACAGCTGAGCTCCTACGAGCAGTACTTC. This encodes CASSLLGQLSSYEQYF.

In DNA, the CDR3 is TGTGCCAGCAGTTATTCGCCCTCCTACGAGCAGTACTTC. Its translation is CASSYSPSYEQYF. The chain uses TRBV27 and TRBJ2-7, with D unclear. CDR1 and CDR2 from the germline V gene are MNHEY and SMNVEV (reference sequence). This CDR3 spans 13 amino acids. The V and J ends lost 4 bases and 0 bases respectively, with 7 bases between them.

This clonotype was seen at least ten times. The J gene is TRBJ1-1, the V gene TRBV28; D might be TRBD1 (6 bases). V was cut by 2 bases and J by 1 base, with 8 bases left in between. CDR1 is MDHEN and CDR2 is SYDVKM in the germline V gene. The CDR3 consists of 14 residues. CDR3 in amino acids: CASSLRGTNTEAFF. CDR3 DNA sequence: TGTGCCAGCAGTTTAAGGGGGACGAACACTGAAGCTTTCTTT.

The chain recombines TRBV30 with TRBJ2-1, with D possibly TRBD2 on 6 matching bases. V lost 4 bases and J 3 bases, leaving 19 bases between the germline ends. The CDR3 has 16 amino acids. Per the germline V gene, CDR1 is GTSNPN and CDR2 is SVGIG (reference sequence). CDR3 coding DNA: TGTGCCTGGACAAGGGTGGGTGGGGGGAACTACAATGAGCAGTTCTTC. The encoded protein is CAWTRVGGGNYNEQFF.

A few counts support this clonotype. V and J are TRBV5-6 and TRBJ1-1; D is possibly TRBD1 (6 bases). This CDR3 has 13 amino acids. Between the trimmed V and J ends, which lost 3 bases and 7 bases, there was a span of 13 bases. The germline V gene encodes CDR1 SGHDT and CDR2 YYEEEE. The CDR3 here is CASSSDRQVEAFF. As DNA, the CDR3 is TGTGCCAGCAGCTCTGATAGACAGGTTGAAGCTTTCTTT. Variable domain in full (rest from reference TRBV5-6 and TRBJ1-1): DAGVTQSPTHLIKTRGQQVTLRCSPKSGHDTVSWYQQALGQGPQFIFQYYEEEERQRGNFPDRFSGHQFPNYSSELNVNALLLGDSALYLCASSSDRQVEAFFGQGTRLTVV.

The CDR3: CASSESVGTRASNEQFF. CDR3 DNA sequence: TGTGCCAGCAGTGAATCGGTGGGGACCCGAGCCTCCAATGAGCAGTTCTTC. The rearrangement uses TRBV25-1 and TRBJ2-1; D could derive from TRBD1 or TRBD2 (5 bases each). This CDR3 has 17 residues. The germline CDR1 and CDR2 sequences are MGHDK and SYGVNS. The germline V and J ends were trimmed by 1 base and 6 bases, with 19 bases remaining between them.

This clonotype was counted only a few times. The chain joins TRBV24-1 to TRBJ2-1, with 9 positions matching TRBD2. The CDR3 runs 16 residues. After removal of 5 bases from V and 4 bases from J, the junction contained 8 bases not matched to a gene. Germline CDR1 is KGHDR and CDR2 is SFDVKD. The CDR3 is CATSGPGGRAYNEQFF. Written as DNA, the CDR3 is TGTGCCACCAGTGGGCCTGGCGGGAGGGCGTACAATGAGCAGTTCTTC.

The chain recombines TRBV20-1 with TRBJ2-3; 9 bases align to TRBD2. This CDR3 region has 14 residues. Per the germline V gene, CDR1 is DFQATT and CDR2 is SNEGSKA (reference sequence). The V and J ends lost 6 bases and 7 bases, in that order; junction bases with no gene match: 11. The DNA for the CDR3 is TGCAGTGCGGTGGACCGGACTAGCGTATATACGCAGTATTTT. Amino acids: CSAVDRTSVYTQYF.

This clonotype was seen at least ten times. V gene TRBV6-1 combines with J gene TRBJ1-2; D is undetermined. The CDR3 extends over 14 amino acids. V lost 6 bases and J lost 5, with 16 bases in between. Germline CDR1 and CDR2: MNHNS and SASEGT. CDR3 coding DNA: TGTGCCAGCAGCTCCGCGGACTTTCATTATGGCTACACCTTC. As protein: CASSSADFHYGYTF.

A remark on this clonotype: One base away lies a much larger clone, so this may be a sequencing read error. The chain links TRBV20-1 to TRBJ2-1, with TRBD2 as a possible D gene (6 bases). Trimming left V 1 base short and J 4 bases short, with 14 bases between. This CDR3 is 15 amino acids long. In germline, CDR1 is DFQATT, CDR2 SNEGSKA (reference sequence). The CDR3 protein is CSARVPRLGYNEQFF. The CDR3 DNA reads TGCAGTGCTAGAGTACCGAGACTAGGTTACAATGAGCAGTTCTTC.

In its sample, this clonotype was seen a few times. The V call is TRBV29-1, the J call TRBJ2-5; a weak D match, TRBD2 (6 bases). V gave up 4 bases and J gave up 4 bases, with 13 bases separating them. The CDR3 consists of 13 residues. Germline values: CDR1 SQVTM, CDR2 ANQGSEA. This chain's CDR3 is CSVAAGLGETQYF. The CDR3 nucleotides are TGCAGCGTTGCCGCGGGGCTAGGAGAGACCCAGTACTTC.

The J gene is TRBJ2-1, the V gene TRBV12-3 or TRBV12-4; possible D gene TRBD2, 7 bases. There are 13 residues in the CDR3. V shed 8 bases and J shed 8 bases, with 16 bases lying between them. The CDR3 here is CASAVGGADEQFF. CDR3 bases: TGTGCCAGCGCCGTTGGGGGGGCCGATGAGCAGTTCTTC.

This clonotype has only a few counts. This chain uses TRBV5-1 with TRBJ2-2; D could derive from TRBD1 or TRBD2 (5 bases each). The germline CDR1 and CDR2 sequences are SGHRS and YFSETQ. Trimming removed 0 bases from V and 7 bases from J, with 16 bases in between. The CDR3 has 16 amino acids. In DNA form, the CDR3 reads TGCGCCAGCAGCTTGGAAGGGGTTAGCGTCGGCGGGGAGCTGTTTTTT. Translated, it gives CASSLEGVSVGGELFF.

The rearrangement joins TRBV2 to TRBJ1-1; D is ambiguous. The CDR3 runs 16 residues. Trimming stripped 2 bases from V and 3 bases from J, with 16 bases between. From germline, CDR1 is SNHLY and CDR2 FYNNEI. CDR3 protein: CASSEYSVVLDTEAFF. The CDR3 coding sequence is TGTGCCAGCAGTGAATATTCGGTTGTTCTGGACACTGAAGCTTTCTTT. The full variable domain, in which reference TRBV2 and TRBJ1-1 provide the parts outside the CDR3, is EPEVTQTPSHQVTQMGQEVILRCVPISNHLYFYWYRQILGQKVEFLVSFYNNEISEKSEIFDDQFSVERPDGSNFTLKIRSTKLEDSAMYFCASSEYSVVLDTEAFFGQGTRLTVV.

This clonotype was seen a handful of times. This sequence joins TRBV29-1 and TRBJ2-3; 13 nucleotides agree with TRBD2. V was clipped by 3 bases and J by 1 base; unmatched bases: 13. Germline V gene sequence: CDR1 SQVTM, CDR2 ANQGSEA. The CDR3 runs to 19 residues. The CDR3 spells CSVESGLAGFSIRTDTQYF. In nucleotides, the CDR3 is TGCAGCGTTGAGTCGGGACTAGCGGGATTTTCGATCCGCACAGATACGCAGTATTTT.

This clonotype has only a few counts. The chain links TRBV20-1 to TRBJ2-1, with TRBD2 matching over 12 bases. J lost 0 bases, V lost 2 bases, and 5 bases had no gene match. Germline values: CDR1 DFQATT, CDR2 SNEGSKA (reference sequence). The CDR3 runs 17 residues. CDR3 nucleotides: TGCAGTGCTAGACTAGCGGGAGGGCGGAGCTCCTACAATGAGCAGTTCTTC. It encodes CSARLAGGRSSYNEQFF.

V is TRBV27 and J is TRBJ2-2; possible D gene TRBD2, 6 bases. Deletions cut 8 bases from V and 4 bases from J, with 8 bases between. Germline V gives CDR1 MNHEY, CDR2 SMNVEV (reference sequence). This CDR3 contains 12 residues. CDR3 sequence (DNA): TGTGCCAGCCTGCGGGGCACCGGGGAGCTGTTTTTT. Translated, it gives CASLRGTGELFF.

The rearrangement joins TRBV6-5 to TRBJ1-1; D not resolved. The V and J ends lost 0 bases and 2 bases respectively, with 10 bases between them. In germline, CDR1 is MNHEY, CDR2 SVGAGI. This CDR3 has 15 residues. The CDR3 DNA is TGTGCCAGCAGTTACTCGCGGAGCCTAAACACTGAAGCTTTCTTT. It codes for CASSYSRSLNTEAFF.

This clonotype was counted a few times. The chain carries TRBV14 and TRBJ1-2; D gene uncertain. The V and J ends lost 4 bases and 4 bases respectively, with 13 bases between them. Germline values: CDR1 SGHDN, CDR2 FVKESK. The CDR3 spans 14 residues. In nucleotides, the CDR3 is TGTGCCAGCAGCCCTGGCCAGGCTAGCTATGGCTACACCTTC. It codes for CASSPGQASYGYTF.

In this sample, this clonotype turned up many times. The chain joins TRBV3-1 to TRBJ1-2; a possible D gene is TRBD1 (6 bases). From germline, CDR1 is LGHDT and CDR2 YNNKEL (reference sequence). The CDR3 runs 17 residues. V was pared by 3 bases and J by 5 bases, with 22 bases between. CDR3 amino acids: CASSHQTDRTQGYGYTF. The CDR3 DNA is TGTGCCAGCAGCCACCAAACAGACAGGACCCAGGGGTATGGCTACACCTTC.

This clonotype was recorded only once. The gene calls are TRBV25-1 and TRBJ2-2; D is perhaps TRBD2 (5 bases). Per the germline V gene, CDR1 is MGHDK and CDR2 is SYGVNS. CDR3 length: 14 amino acids. V was pared by 10 bases and J by 3 bases, with 15 bases between. CDR3 residues: CATKAIGDTGELFF. For the CDR3, the DNA is TGTGCCACAAAGGCCATCGGGGACACCGGGGAGCTGTTTTTT.

This clonotype has at least ten counts. Written as DNA, the CDR3 is TGTGCCAGCAGTTTAGTCAAGTACGAGCAGTACTTC. Translated: CASSLVKYEQYF. The V call is TRBV12-3 or TRBV12-4, the J call TRBJ2-7, with D unclear. Trimming stripped 1 base from V and 4 bases from J, with 5 bases between. The CDR3 sequence is 12 residues long.

The table lists this clonotype with a few counts. The chain couples TRBV7-3 to TRBJ1-6; D is perhaps TRBD1 (5 bases). Germline CDR1 reads SGHTA; CDR2 reads FQGTGA. The length of the CDR3 is 14 residues. Trimming pared 0 bases from V and 8 bases from J, leaving 8 bases between. The DNA for the CDR3 is TGTGCCAGCAGCTTAACGGGGCAGGATTCACCCCTCCACTTT. This translates into CASSLTGQDSPLHF. The full variable domain, in which reference TRBV7-3 and TRBJ1-6 provide the parts outside the CDR3, is GAGVSQTPSNKVTEKGKYVELRCDPISGHTALYWYRQSLGQGPEFLIYFQGTGAADDSGLPNDRFFAVRPEGSVSTLKIQRTERGDSAVYLCASSLTGQDSPLHFGNGTRLTVT.

Only a few counts were recorded for this clonotype. This sequence joins TRBV4-1 and TRBJ2-7; D gene unclear. This CDR3 has 15 residues. V lost 1 base and J lost 2, with 12 bases in between. Per the germline V gene, CDR1 is MGHRA and CDR2 is YSYEKL. The CDR3 DNA reads as TGCGCCAGCAGCCAAGTTGGCTCGGTTACCTACGAGCAGTACTTC. Translated: CASSQVGSVTYEQYF.

V is TRBV11-2 and J is TRBJ1-1; D ambiguous. The CDR3 covers 13 residues. Germline values: CDR1 SGHAT, CDR2 FQNNGV. The V end was cut by 5 bases, the J end by 1 base, with 8 bases between. In DNA, the CDR3 is TGTGCCAGCAGCGCGCGACGGAACACTGAAGCTTTCTTT. It yields the protein CASSARRNTEAFF.